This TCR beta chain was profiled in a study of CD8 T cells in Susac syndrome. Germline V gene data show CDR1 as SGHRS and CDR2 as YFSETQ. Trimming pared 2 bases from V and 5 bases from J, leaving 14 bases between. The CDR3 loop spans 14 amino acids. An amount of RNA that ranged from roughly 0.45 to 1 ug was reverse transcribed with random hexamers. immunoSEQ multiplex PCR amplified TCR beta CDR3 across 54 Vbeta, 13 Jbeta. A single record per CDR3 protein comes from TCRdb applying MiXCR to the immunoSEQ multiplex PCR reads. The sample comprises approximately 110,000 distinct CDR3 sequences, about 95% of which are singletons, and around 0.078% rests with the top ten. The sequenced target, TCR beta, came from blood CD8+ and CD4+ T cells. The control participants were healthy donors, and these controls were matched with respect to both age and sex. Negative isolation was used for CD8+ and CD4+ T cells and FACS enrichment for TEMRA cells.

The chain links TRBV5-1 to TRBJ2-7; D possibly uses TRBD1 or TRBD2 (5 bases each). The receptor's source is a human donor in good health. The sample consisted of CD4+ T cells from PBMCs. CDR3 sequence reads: CASSLGDPTHEQYF. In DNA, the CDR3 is TGCGCCAGCAGCTTAGGGGACCCCACCCACGAGCAGTACTTC.